This passage covers 3 T cell receptor beta chains from one sample sequenced in a study of blood T cell repertoires in COVID-19 (TCRdb year 2020). Libraries were constructed by the immunoSEQ multiplex PCR assay. Drawn from immuneACCESS, this table holds only the in-frame rearrangements with V and J called that TCRdb kept. Clones are partly lost; checked studies trace under half to an unresolved V gene and leave the rest unexplained. The sample table holds roughly 370,000 clones, of which approximately 90% were seen once. Of the sample, 10% falls within the top ten clones. Sequencing used PBMCs or T cells enriched from blood (not recorded which). The origin of the receptors is a woman aged 45-59 years who had recovered from COVID-19.

The chain has TRBV19 and TRBJ1-2; possible D gene TRBD1, 5 bases. CDR3 size: 14 residues. V shed 5 bases and J shed 4 bases, with 14 bases lying between them. Germline V gene sequence: CDR1 LNHDA, CDR2 SQIVND (reference sequence). This CDR3 is CASSPFLGGYGYTF. CDR3 bases: TGTGCCAGTAGTCCCTTTTTGGGGGGCTATGGCTACACCTTC.

The chain employs TRBV9 and TRBJ2-3; a weak D match, TRBD2 (6 bases). Trimming removed 0 bases from V and 3 bases from J, with 14 bases in between. CDR3 length: 16 residues. CDR1 and CDR2 (germline): SGDLS, YYNGEE. The CDR3 nucleotides read TGTGCCAGCAGCGTAGCTGGCGGGGTACAAACAGATACGCAGTATTTT. Protein product: CASSVAGGVQTDTQYF.

This clone was seen a single time. The chain employs TRBV3-1 (or the pseudogene TRBV3-2) and TRBJ1-1; 9 nucleotides align to TRBD1. With 4 bases clipped from V and 0 bases from J, the junction kept 6 bases outside the gene matches. This CDR3 region has 16 residues. CDR1 is LGHDT and CDR2 is YNNKEL in the germline V gene (reference sequence). In DNA form, the CDR3 reads TGTGCCAGCAGCCTTCAACAGGGGGCGGTGAACACTGAAGCTTTCTTT. Protein sequence: CASSLQQGAVNTEAFF.